A single sample is the source of the 24 T cell receptor beta chains below, sequenced in a study of technical replicates of blood from four donors. Using immunoSEQ multiplex PCR, the repertoire was profiled, and TCRdb retains in-frame clones only, with some absent. The sample lists approximately 52,000 clones; around 83% were seen once. Input material: PBMCs. The receptors here all came from a human donor in good health. Some clones in this sample may be carry-over from other donors' samples.

The gene calls are TRBV19 and TRBJ2-7, with TRBD2 matching 11 bases. V trimming: 5 bases; J trimming: 2 bases; junction bases outside the gene matches: 14. Germline assignment: CDR1 LNHDA and CDR2 SQIVND (reference sequence). CDR3 length equals 18 residues. In nucleotides, the CDR3 is TGTGCCAGTAGTTCACGGGGGACTAGCGGCGGAACCGCCTACGAGCAGTACTTC. It is translated as CASSSRGTSGGTAYEQYF.

This sequence joins TRBV4-3 and TRBJ2-3; 8 bases fit TRBD2. The CDR3 spans 17 residues. Germline CDR1 reads LGHNA; CDR2 reads YSLEER. V lost 3 bases to trimming and J lost 4 bases; unmatched junction nucleotides: 12. CDR3 coding DNA: TGCGCCAGCAGCCAGCTCACTAGCGGCGGAGGGGCAGATACGCAGTATTTT. Its protein is CASSQLTSGGGADTQYF.

V gene TRBV9 combines with J gene TRBJ1-2, with a tentative D call TRBD1 (5 bases). The germline V gene encodes CDR1 SGDLS and CDR2 YYNGEE. The CDR3 is 17 amino acids. Deletions cut 4 bases from V and 0 bases from J, with 19 bases between. CDR3 DNA: TGTGCCAGCAGCCTCAGGGCCTCGCTTGGATCTAACTATGGCTACACCTTC. It is translated as CASSLRASLGSNYGYTF.

The J gene is TRBJ1-3, the V gene TRBV5-6; D remains ambiguous. The CDR3 has 16 amino acids. Germline V gene lookup returns CDR1 SGHDT and CDR2 YYEEEE. Trimming removed 4 bases at V and 0 bases at J, with 14 bases between. The CDR3 sequence is CASSPLKASSGNTIYF. DNA of the CDR3: TGTGCCAGCAGCCCGCTCAAAGCTTCCTCTGGAAACACCATATATTTT.

The rearrangement links TRBV6-6 to TRBJ1-2, with no clear D. Per the germline V gene, CDR1 is MNHNY and CDR2 is SVGAGI (reference sequence). The germline V and J ends were trimmed by 10 bases and 6 bases, with 12 bases remaining between them. CDR3 length equals 11 residues. The CDR3 nucleotides read TGTGCCACTTGGGAGTCTAATGGCTACACCTTC. Its protein product is CATWESNGYTF.

The chain couples TRBV27 to TRBJ2-5, with D maybe TRBD2 (5 bases). CDR1 and CDR2 (germline): MNHEY, SMNVEV (reference sequence). Trimming stripped 3 bases from V and 1 base from J, with 9 bases between. This CDR3 is built from 14 residues. CDR3 sequence: CASSFAGRQETQYF. Here the CDR3 DNA reads TGTGCCAGCAGTTTCGCGGGCCGCCAAGAGACCCAGTACTTC.

The chain recombines TRBV30 with TRBJ1-5; no reliable D call. V lost 2 bases, J lost 0 bases, and 14 bases lay in between. The germline CDR1 and CDR2 sequences are GTSNPN and SVGIG (reference sequence). CDR3 length equals 16 residues. The CDR3: CAWSPPGFYSNQPQHF. As DNA, the CDR3 is TGTGCCTGGAGTCCCCCGGGATTTTATAGCAATCAGCCCCAGCATTTT.

The chain employs TRBV6-6 and TRBJ1-1; D uncertain. This CDR3 is built from 15 residues. The germline V and J ends were trimmed by 7 bases and 0 bases, with 15 bases remaining between them. Germline lookup yields CDR1 MNHNY and CDR2 SVGAGI (reference sequence). CDR3 nucleotide sequence: TGTGCCAGCAAAGGTCCCGGGAAGGTGAACACTGAAGCTTTCTTT. Amino acid sequence: CASKGPGKVNTEAFF.

V is TRBV21-1 and J is TRBJ2-7; TRBD2 is the table's D call and was not checked against the DNA. TRBV21-1 is a recognized pseudogene. CDR3 length: 10 amino acids. The CDR3 loop is CASSTVEQYF. The CDR3 nucleotides are TGTGCCAGCAGCACGGTCGAGCAGTACTTC.

The V call is TRBV4-3, the J call TRBJ2-7, with D maybe TRBD1 (6 bases). The CDR3 has 15 residues. The V and J ends lost 0 bases and 3 bases respectively, with 12 bases between them. Germline V lookup: CDR1 LGHNA, CDR2 YSLEER. The CDR3 loop reads CASSQETGPVYEQYF. The CDR3 coding sequence is TGCGCCAGCAGCCAAGAGACAGGTCCCGTCTACGAGCAGTACTTC.

This chain connects TRBV7-9 to TRBJ2-7; weak D call: TRBD2 (6 bases). CDR1 and CDR2 (germline): SEHNR, FQNEAQ (reference sequence). The V end was cut by 3 bases, the J end by 4 bases, with 22 bases between. This CDR3 is 17 amino acids long. CDR3 protein: CASSFGAGSEGRYEQYF. The CDR3 coding sequence is TGTGCCAGCAGCTTCGGTGCGGGAAGCGAAGGCCGTTACGAGCAGTACTTC. The full variable domain, in which reference TRBV7-9 and TRBJ2-7 provide the parts outside the CDR3, is DTGVSQNPRHKITKRGQNVTFRCDPISEHNRLYWYRQTLGQGPEFLTYFQNEAQLEKSRLLSDRFSAERPKGSFSTLEIQRTEQGDSAMYLCASSFGAGSEGRYEQYFGPGTRLTVT.

The chain combines TRBV7-2 with TRBJ2-4; 14 nucleotides match TRBD2. The CDR3 runs to 19 residues. The ends lost 5 bases at V and 0 bases at J; junction bases unmatched: 9. Per the germline V gene, CDR1 is SGHTA and CDR2 is FQGNSA. CDR3 loop: CASSETSGGDKVAKNIQYF. In DNA, the CDR3 is TGTGCCAGCAGCGAGACTAGCGGGGGGGATAAAGTAGCCAAAAACATTCAGTACTTC.

The chain recombines TRBV27 with TRBJ2-5, with D uncertain. Trimming shortened V by 6 bases and J by 2 bases, and 4 bases separated the two germline ends. Germline CDR1 and CDR2: MNHEY and SMNVEV (reference sequence). The CDR3 totals 11 residues. CDR3 residues: CASRQQETQYF. CDR3 nucleotide sequence: TGTGCCAGCAGACAGCAAGAGACCCAGTACTTC.

The chain joins TRBV15 to TRBJ1-5; D ambiguous. CDR1 and CDR2 from the germline V gene are LNHNV and YYDKDF (reference sequence). The CDR3 is 13 amino acids. The V end was cut by 0 bases, the J end by 6 bases, with 6 bases between. The DNA for the CDR3 is TGTGCCACCAGCAGAGATCTAGGTCAGCCCCAGCATTTT. The encoded protein is CATSRDLGQPQHF.

The chain links TRBV18 to TRBJ1-2, with D tentatively TRBD1 (5 bases). The CDR3 contains 16 residues. Trimming removed 4 bases from V and 0 bases from J, with 15 bases in between. Germline V lookup: CDR1 KGHSH, CDR2 LQKENI. CDR3 in amino acids: CASSQFGAGSNYGYTF. The CDR3 DNA follows: TGTGCCAGCTCACAGTTTGGGGCAGGCTCTAACTATGGCTACACCTTC.

This chain joins TRBV19 and TRBJ2-5, with a possible D match to TRBD1 (6 bases). The CDR3 spans 13 residues. V lost 7 bases and J 2 bases, leaving 11 bases between the germline ends. Germline CDR1 reads LNHDA; CDR2 reads SQIVND (reference sequence). Here the CDR3 DNA reads TGTGCCAGTAAAACACAGGGACAAGAGACCCAGTACTTC. It specifies CASKTQGQETQYF.

This chain links TRBV9 with TRBJ1-4; D is undetermined. Trimming stripped 0 bases from V and 8 bases from J, with 11 bases between. This CDR3 comprises 14 residues. Per germline, CDR1 SGDLS and CDR2 YYNGEE. The CDR3 is CASSVAGRGEKLFF. CDR3 nucleotides: TGTGCCAGCAGCGTAGCCGGGAGAGGGGAAAAACTGTTTTTT.

The chain combines TRBV6-6 with TRBJ1-1; tentatively, D is TRBD1 (5 bases). The CDR3 length is 13 residues. Germline assignment: CDR1 MNHNY and CDR2 SVGAGI (reference sequence). Trimming stripped 2 bases from V and 4 bases from J, with 8 bases between. The DNA of the CDR3 is TGTGCCAGCAGTTACCGGGGGGGCACTGAAGCTTTCTTT. Amino acid sequence: CASSYRGGTEAFF.

The chain couples TRBV10-1 to TRBJ1-4, with TRBD1 as a possible D gene (6 bases). Deletions cut 0 bases from V and 8 bases from J, with 13 bases between. CDR1 and CDR2 from the germline V gene are WNHNN and SYGVQD (reference sequence). The CDR3 spans 15 residues. CDR3 region: CASSESIKGEEKLFF. As DNA, the CDR3 is TGCGCCAGCAGTGAGTCGATCAAGGGGGAAGAAAAACTGTTTTTT.

The V gene is TRBV6-5, the J gene TRBJ1-2; D unclear. The CDR3 has 13 amino acids. The V and J ends lost 6 bases and 4 bases respectively, with 12 bases between them. The germline CDR1 and CDR2 sequences are MNHEY and SVGAGI. The CDR3, as DNA: TGTGCCAGCAGGTCTCCCCCCCTCTATGGCTACACCTTC. The encoded protein is CASRSPPLYGYTF.

This clone is a singleton in its sample. V and J are TRBV4-2 and TRBJ2-7, with D unclear. V lost 0 bases and J lost 3, with 12 bases in between. Germline V CDR1 and CDR2: LGHNA, YNFKEQ. This CDR3 contains 15 residues. Here the CDR3 reads CASSQDSSNYYEQYF. CDR3 DNA: TGTGCCAGCAGCCAAGATAGTTCTAACTACTACGAGCAGTACTTC.

This clone appeared a single time. This chain joins TRBV7-9 and TRBJ2-3, with D perhaps matching TRBD2 (5 bases). The V end lost 1 base, the J end lost 6 bases, and 11 bases lay between the germline ends. Germline CDR1 reads SEHNR; CDR2 reads FQNEAQ (reference sequence). The CDR3 covers 14 residues. CDR3 nucleotides: TGTGCCAGCAGCTTAGTTGGGCCGGGGGATACGCAGTATTTT. Its protein is CASSLVGPGDTQYF.

The V gene is TRBV9, the J gene TRBJ2-3, with TRBD2 matching over 7 bases. Trimming at V came to 0 bases and at J to 1 base, leaving 2 bases not matched to a gene. The CDR3 is made up of 15 amino acids. Per the germline V gene, CDR1 is SGDLS and CDR2 is YYNGEE. In DNA form, the CDR3 reads TGTGCCAGCAGCGTAGGTCTAGCGGGCACAGATACGCAGTATTTT. It yields the protein CASSVGLAGTDTQYF. Full variable domain (missing parts from reference TRBV9 and TRBJ2-3): DSGVTQTPKHLITATGQRVTLRCSPRSGDLSVYWYQQSLDQGLQFLIQYYNGEERAKGNILERFSAQQFPDLHSELNLSSLELGDSALYFCASSVGLAGTDTQYFGPGTRLTVL.

The chain combines TRBV19 with TRBJ1-2, with a weak D call TRBD1 (5 bases). CDR3 length equals 13 residues. Germline V gene sequence: CDR1 LNHDA, CDR2 SQIVND (reference sequence). Between the trimmed V and J ends, which lost 4 bases and 3 bases, there was a span of 9 bases. The CDR3 loop reads CASSTAGHYGYTF. The CDR3 region has the DNA TGTGCCAGTAGTACGGCAGGGCACTATGGCTACACCTTC.